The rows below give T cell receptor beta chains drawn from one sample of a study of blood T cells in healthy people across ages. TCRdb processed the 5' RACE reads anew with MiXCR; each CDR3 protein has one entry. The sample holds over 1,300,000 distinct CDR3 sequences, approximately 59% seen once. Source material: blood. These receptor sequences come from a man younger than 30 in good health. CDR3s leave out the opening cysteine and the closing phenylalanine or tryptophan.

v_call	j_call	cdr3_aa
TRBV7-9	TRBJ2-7	ASSPRTGNSEQY
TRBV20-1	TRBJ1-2	SAPLGPPEGGYT
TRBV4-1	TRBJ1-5	ASSHRDRGNQPQH
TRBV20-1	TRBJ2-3	SAEGTSGEQGTQY
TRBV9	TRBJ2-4	ASSVASGGPGYIQY
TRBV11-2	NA	ASRPGQSWDEQY
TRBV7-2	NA	ASSYDRSAEQY
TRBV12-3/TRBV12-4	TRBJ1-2	ASSLSQNPSRGYT
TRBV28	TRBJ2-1	ASKETGYNEQF
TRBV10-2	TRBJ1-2	ASSGKDYGYT
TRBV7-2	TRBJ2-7	ASSSGTGLNEQY
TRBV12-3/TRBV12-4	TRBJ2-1	ASSPANYRSNEQF
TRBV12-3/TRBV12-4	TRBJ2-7	ASSRDSQEQY
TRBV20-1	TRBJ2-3	SATARLGVGDTQY
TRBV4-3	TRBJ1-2	ASSRIGGQGGGYT
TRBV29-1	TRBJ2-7	SVVIRSADYNSYEQY
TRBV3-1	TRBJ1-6	ASSQQETLRNSPLH
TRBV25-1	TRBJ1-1	ASSTGGVVRAF
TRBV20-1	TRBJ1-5	SAPPGAGKKPQH
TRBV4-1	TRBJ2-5	ASSRLGTLEETQY
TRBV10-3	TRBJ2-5	AIREGKQETQY
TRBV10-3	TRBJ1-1	AISLPTSGGNTEAF
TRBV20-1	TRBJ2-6	SAREFSGANVLT
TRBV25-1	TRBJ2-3	ASSPRAPGTDTQY
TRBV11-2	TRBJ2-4	ASRSGTLNIQY
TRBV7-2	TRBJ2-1	ASSLVPSWNEQF
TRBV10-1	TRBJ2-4	ASSQTGTAKDIQY
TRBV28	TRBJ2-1	ASSSRVAGRDEQF
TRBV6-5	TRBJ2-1	ASSTDRRTYNEQF
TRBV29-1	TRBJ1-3	SVEREGGSGNTIY
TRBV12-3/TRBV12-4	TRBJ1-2	ASRLTGWRHVYT
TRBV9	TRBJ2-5	ASSEGTSGNQETQY
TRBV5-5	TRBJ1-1	ASSLDPGQGTNTEAF
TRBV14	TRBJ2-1	ASSQRWTPYNEQF
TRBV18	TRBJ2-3	ASSPEMDSTDTQY
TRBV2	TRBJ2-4	ASSPSMTSGGDIQY
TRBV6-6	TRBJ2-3	ASESSGFTDTQY
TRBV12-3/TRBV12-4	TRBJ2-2	ASSLSSRAGELF
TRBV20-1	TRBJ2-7	SATLTSSTYEQY
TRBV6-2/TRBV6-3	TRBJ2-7	ATSPGRSYEQY
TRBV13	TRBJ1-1	ASSLVNAGNTEAF
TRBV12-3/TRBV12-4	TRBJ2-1	ASSLGASGRDEQF
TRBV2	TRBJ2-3	ASSEGTSGKSDTQY
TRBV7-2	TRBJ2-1	ASSMRGYNEQF
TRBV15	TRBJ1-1	ATSALGTGNEAF